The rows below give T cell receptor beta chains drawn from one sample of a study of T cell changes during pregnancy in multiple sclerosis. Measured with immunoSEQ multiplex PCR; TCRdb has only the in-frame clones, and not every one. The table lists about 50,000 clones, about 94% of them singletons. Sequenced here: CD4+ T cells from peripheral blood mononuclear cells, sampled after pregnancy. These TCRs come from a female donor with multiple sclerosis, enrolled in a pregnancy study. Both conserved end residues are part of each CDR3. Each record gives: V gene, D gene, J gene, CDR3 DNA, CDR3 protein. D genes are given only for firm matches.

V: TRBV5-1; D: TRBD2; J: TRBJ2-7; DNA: TGCGCCAGCAGCTTGGGCAGCGGGGGTCCCGCCTACGAGCAGTACTTC; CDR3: CASSLGSGGPAYEQYF
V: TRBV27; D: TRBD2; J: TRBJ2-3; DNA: TGTGCCAGTATGCGGTTCCGGGGAGGGGCAGATACGCAGTATTTT; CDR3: CASMRFRGGADTQYF
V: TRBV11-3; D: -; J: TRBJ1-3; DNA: TGTGCCAGCAGCTTAGATAGGAGCAACACCATATATTTT; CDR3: CASSLDRSNTIYF
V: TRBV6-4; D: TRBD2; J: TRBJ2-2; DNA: TGTGCCAGCAGTCCTAGCGGGAGAACCGGGGAGCTGTTTTTT; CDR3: CASSPSGRTGELFF
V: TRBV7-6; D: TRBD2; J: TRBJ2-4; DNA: TGTGCCAGCAGCTCCGCTCCAGCGGGACCCTTAGCCAAAAACATTCAGTACTTC; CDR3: CASSSAPAGPLAKNIQYF
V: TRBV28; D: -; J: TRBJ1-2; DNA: TGTGCCAGCAGTTTAAACAGGGTCTATGGCTACACCTTC; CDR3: CASSLNRVYGYTF
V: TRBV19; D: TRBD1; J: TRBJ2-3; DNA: TGTGCCAGTAGTATAGCTGGGACAGGGATGGCAGATACGCAGTATTTT; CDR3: CASSIAGTGMADTQYF
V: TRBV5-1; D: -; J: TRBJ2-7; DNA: TGCGCCAGCAGTTTCAAAGGAACAGGGGGGGACTCCTACGAGCAGTACTTC; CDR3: CASSFKGTGGDSYEQYF
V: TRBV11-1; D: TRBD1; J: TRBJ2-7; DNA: TGTGCCAGCAGCAGCTCCGGGACAGGGTGGGAGCAGTACTTC; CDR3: CASSSSGTGWEQYF
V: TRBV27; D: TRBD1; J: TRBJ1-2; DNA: TGTGCCAGCCGGGACAGGGGCATGGGCGGCTACACCTTC; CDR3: CASRDRGMGGYTF